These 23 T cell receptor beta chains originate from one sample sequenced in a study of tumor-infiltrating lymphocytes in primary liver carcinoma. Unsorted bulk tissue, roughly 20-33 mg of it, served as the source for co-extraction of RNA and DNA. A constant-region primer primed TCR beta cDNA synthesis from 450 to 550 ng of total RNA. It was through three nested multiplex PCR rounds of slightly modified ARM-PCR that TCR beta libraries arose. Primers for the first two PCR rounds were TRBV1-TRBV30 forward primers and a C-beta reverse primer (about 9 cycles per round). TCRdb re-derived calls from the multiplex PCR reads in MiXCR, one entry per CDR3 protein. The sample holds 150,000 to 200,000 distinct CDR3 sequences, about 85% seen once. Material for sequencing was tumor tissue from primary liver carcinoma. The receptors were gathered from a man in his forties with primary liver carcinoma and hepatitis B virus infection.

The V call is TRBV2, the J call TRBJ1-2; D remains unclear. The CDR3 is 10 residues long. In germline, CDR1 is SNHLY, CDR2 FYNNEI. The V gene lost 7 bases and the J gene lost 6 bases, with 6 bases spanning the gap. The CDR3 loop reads CASTGNGYTF. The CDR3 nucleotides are TGTGCCAGCACGGGGAATGGCTACACCTTC.

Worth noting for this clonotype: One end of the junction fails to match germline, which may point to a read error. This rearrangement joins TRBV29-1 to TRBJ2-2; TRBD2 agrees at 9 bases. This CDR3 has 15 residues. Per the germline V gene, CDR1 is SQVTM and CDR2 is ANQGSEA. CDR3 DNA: TGCAGCGTTAGGACTAGCGCGGCGAACACTCGGGAGGTGTTTTTT. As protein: CSVRTSAANTREVFF.

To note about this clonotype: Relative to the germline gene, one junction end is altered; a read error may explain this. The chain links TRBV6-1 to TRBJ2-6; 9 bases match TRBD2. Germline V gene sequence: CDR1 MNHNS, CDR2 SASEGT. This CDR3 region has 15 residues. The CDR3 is CASSFGTSRIDVLTF. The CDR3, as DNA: TGTGCTAGCAGTTTTGGGACTAGCAGGATCGACGTGCTAACTTTC.

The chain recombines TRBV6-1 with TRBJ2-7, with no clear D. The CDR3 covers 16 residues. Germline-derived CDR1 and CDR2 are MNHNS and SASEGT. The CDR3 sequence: CISSRSTAASSYEQYF. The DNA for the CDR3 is TGTATCAGCAGTCGCTCAACGGCTGCGAGCTCATACGAGCAGTACTTC.

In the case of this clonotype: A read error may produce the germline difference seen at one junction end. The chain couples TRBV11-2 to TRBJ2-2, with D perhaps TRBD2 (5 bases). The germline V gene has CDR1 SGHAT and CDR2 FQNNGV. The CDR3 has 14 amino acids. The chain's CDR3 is CVSSTDSDSGEMFF. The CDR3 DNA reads TGTGTCAGCAGCACAGACTCGGACTCCGGAGAGATGTTTTTT. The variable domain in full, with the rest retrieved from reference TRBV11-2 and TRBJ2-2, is EAGVAQSPRYKIIEKRQSVAFWCNPISGHATLYWYQQILGQGPKLLIQFQNNGVVDDSQLPKDRFSAERLKGVDSTLKIQPAKLEDSAVYLCVSSTDSDSGEMFFGEGSRLTVL.

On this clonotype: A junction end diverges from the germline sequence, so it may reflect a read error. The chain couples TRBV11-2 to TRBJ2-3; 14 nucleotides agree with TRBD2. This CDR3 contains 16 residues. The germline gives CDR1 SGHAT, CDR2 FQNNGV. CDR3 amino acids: CASSSPGLAGVDTHLF. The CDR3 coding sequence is TGTGCCAGCAGCTCCCCGGGACTAGCGGGAGTGGATACGCACTTATTT.

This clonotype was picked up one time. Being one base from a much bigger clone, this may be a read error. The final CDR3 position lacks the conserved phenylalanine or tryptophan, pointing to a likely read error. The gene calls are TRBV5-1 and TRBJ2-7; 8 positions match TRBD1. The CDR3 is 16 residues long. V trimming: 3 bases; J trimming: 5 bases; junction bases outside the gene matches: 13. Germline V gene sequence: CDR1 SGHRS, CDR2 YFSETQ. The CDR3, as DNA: TGCGCCAGCAGCTCCTCACGCGGACAGGGAACGGACGAGCAGTACTGC. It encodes CASSSSRGQGTDEQYC.

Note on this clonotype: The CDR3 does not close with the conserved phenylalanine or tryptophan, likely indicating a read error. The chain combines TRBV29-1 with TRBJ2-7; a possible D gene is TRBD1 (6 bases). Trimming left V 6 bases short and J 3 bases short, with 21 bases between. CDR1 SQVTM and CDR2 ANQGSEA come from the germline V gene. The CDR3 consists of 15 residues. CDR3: CSVARGQRGSYEQYL. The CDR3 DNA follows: TGCAGCGTCGCACGCGGACAGAGGGGTAGCTACGAGCAGTACTTA.

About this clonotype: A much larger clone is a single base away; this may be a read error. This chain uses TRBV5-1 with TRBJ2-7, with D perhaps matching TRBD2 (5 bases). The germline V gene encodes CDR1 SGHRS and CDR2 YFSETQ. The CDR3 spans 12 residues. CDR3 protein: CASSLPAGEHYF. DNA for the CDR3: TGCGCCAGCAGCTTGCCTGCGGGCGAGCACTACTTC.

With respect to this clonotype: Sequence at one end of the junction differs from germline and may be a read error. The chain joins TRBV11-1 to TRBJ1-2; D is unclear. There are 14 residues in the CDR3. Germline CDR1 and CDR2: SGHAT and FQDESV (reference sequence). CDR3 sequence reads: CACSLKGFGYDYTF. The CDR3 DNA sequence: TGTGCCTGCAGCTTGAAGGGATTTGGCTATGACTACACCTTC.

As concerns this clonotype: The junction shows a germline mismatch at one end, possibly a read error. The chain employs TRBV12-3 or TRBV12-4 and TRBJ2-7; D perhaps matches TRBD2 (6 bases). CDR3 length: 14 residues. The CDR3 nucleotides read TGTGCCAGCAGCATCCCGGGACTCCTAAACGAGCAGTATTTC. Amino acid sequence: CASSIPGLLNEQYF.

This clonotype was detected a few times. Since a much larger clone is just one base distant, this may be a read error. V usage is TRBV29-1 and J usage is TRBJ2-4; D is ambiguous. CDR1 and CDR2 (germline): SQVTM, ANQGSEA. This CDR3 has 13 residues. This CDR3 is CGVEEPGRNVQYF. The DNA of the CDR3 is TGCGGCGTTGAAGAACCCGGTCGTAACGTTCAGTACTTC.

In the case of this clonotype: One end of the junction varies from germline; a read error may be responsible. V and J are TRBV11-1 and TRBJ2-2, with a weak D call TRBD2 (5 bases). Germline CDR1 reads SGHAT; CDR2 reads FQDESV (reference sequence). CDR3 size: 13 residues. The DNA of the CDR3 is TGTGCCGGCAGCTTTTGGGATACCGGGGAGTTGTTTTTT. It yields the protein CAGSFWDTGELFF.

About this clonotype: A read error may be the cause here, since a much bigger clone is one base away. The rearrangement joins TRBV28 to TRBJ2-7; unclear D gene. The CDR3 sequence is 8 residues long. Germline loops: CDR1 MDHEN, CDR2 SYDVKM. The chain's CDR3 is CATYEQYF. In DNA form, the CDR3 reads TGTGCGACCTACGAGCAGTACTTC. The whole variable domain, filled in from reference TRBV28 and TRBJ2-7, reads DVKVTQSSRYLVKRTGEKVFLECVQDMDHENMFWYRQDPGLGLRLIYFSYDVKMKEKGDIPEGYSVSREKKERFSLILESASTNQTSMYLCATYEQYFGPGTRLTVT.

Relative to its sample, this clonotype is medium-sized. CDR3 amino acids: CASSQAGLVSEQFF. CDR3 nucleotides: TGCGCCAGCAGCCAAGCGGGTTTAGTAAGTGAGCAGTTCTTC. This chain joins TRBV4-1 and TRBJ2-1; no definite D call. Trimming removed 1 base from V and 9 bases from J, with 13 bases in between. Germline V CDR1 and CDR2: MGHRA, YSYEKL. The CDR3 contains 14 residues.

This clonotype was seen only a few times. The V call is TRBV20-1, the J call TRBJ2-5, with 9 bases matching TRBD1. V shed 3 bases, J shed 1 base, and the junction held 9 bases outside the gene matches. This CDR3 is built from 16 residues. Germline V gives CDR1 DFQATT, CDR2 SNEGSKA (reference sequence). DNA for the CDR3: TGCAGTGCTAGCCGGGACAGGGCTAACCTCCAAGAGACCCAGTACTTC. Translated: CSASRDRANLQETQYF.

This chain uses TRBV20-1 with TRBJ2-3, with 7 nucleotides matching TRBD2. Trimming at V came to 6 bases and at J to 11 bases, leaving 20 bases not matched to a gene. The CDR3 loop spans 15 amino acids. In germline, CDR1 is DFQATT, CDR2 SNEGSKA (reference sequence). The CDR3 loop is CSALPRGRGPEEQYF. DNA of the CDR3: TGCAGTGCCCTACCCCGCGGGAGAGGGCCGGAGGAGCAGTATTTT.

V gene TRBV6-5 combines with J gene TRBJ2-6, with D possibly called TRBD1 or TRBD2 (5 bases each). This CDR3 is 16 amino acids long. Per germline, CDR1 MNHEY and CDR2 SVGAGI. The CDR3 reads CISSRLGESGANVLTF. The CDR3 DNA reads TGTATCAGCAGTCGCCTGGGGGAATCTGGGGCCAACGTCCTGACTTTC.

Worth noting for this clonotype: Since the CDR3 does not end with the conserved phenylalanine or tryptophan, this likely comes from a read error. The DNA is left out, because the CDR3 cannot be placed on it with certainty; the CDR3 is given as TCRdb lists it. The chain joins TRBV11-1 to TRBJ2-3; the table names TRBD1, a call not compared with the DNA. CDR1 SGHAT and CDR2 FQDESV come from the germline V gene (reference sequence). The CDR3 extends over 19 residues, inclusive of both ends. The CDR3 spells CASSSGGSSVGPRTDTQCC.

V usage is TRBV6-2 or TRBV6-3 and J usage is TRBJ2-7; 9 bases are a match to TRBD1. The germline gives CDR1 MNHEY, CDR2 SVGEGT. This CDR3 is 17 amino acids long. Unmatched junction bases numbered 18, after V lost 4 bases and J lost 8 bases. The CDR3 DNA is TGTGCCAGCAGTTCCCAATCCCCTGGGACAGGGATGTACCAGCAGTACTTC. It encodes CASSSQSPGTGMYQQYF.

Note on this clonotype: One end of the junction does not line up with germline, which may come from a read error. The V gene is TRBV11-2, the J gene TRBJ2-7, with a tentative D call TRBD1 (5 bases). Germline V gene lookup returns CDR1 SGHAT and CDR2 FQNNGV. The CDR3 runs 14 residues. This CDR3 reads CANSCNRNSYEQYF. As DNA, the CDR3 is TGTGCCAACAGCTGTAACAGGAATTCCTACGAGCAGTACTTT.

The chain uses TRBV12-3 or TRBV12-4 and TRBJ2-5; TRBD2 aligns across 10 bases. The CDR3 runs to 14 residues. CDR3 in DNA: TGTGTCCGCGGATTAGCGGGAGGACAAGAGACCCAGTACTTC. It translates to CVRGLAGGQETQYF.

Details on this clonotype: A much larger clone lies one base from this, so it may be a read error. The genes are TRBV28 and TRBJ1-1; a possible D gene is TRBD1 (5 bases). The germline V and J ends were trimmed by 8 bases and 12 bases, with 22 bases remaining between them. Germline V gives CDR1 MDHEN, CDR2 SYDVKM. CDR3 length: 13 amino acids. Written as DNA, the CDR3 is TGTGCCAGCTTCGGGCGGTTGAACAGGCTGACTTTCTTT. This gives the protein CASFGRLNRLTFF.